A single sample is the source of the 18 T cell receptor beta chains below, sequenced in a study of Graves' ophthalmopathy and Graves' hyperthyroidism (dated by TCRdb to between 2018 and 2020). TCRdb lists the instrument as Illumina HiSeq 2000. For repertoire sequencing, the TCR beta CDR3 regions were amplified from RNA transcripts. HTBI primers and the Qiagen OneStep RT-PCR kit were used in a first-round RT-PCR, which was followed by a second-round multiplex PCR, size selection and purification. TCRdb took the public reads, trimmed them with fastp at Q25, ran MiXCR for clone calling and kept in-frame beta chains. Under each unique CDR3 protein, matching rows form one entry showing the most common genes and DNA. This sample gives 220,000 or so distinct CDR3 sequences in total; 20% to 25% of them show up just once. The ten largest account for 43% of the sample. Sequences were obtained from peripheral blood. Source of these receptors: a woman aged 50 to 65 with Graves' ophthalmopathy. Donor details come from another sample of the same person, matched by shared clones.

This clonotype has ten or more counts. The rearrangement joins TRBV28 to TRBJ1-6; D might be TRBD1 (5 bases). The length of the CDR3 is 15 residues. Germline CDR1 reads MDHEN; CDR2 reads SYDVKM. The V gene lost 3 bases and the J gene lost 6 bases, with 12 bases spanning the gap. The CDR3 DNA sequence: TGTGCCAGCAGTTTTCACCAGGGCGCTAATTCACCCCTCCACTTT. This codes for CASSFHQGANSPLHF.

This clonotype was counted at least ten times. The CDR3 reads CASSQGREGYTF. The CDR3 DNA is TGTGCCAGCAGCCAAGGCAGGGAGGGCTACACCTTC. The chain joins TRBV4-2 to TRBJ1-2; maybe TRBD1 (5 bases). The CDR3 has 12 residues. Germline values: CDR1 LGHNA, CDR2 YNFKEQ. Trimming removed 1 base from V and 8 bases from J, with 8 bases in between.

This clonotype was seen just once. The chain couples TRBV6-5 to TRBJ1-5; a possible D gene is TRBD1 (6 bases). The end of the DNA fits TRBJ1-6 better, so the J call may be wrong. The CDR3 has 14 amino acids. CDR1 and CDR2 from the germline V gene are MNHEY and SVGAGI. The CDR3 nucleotides read TGTGCCAGCAGTTACAAGGGGGAAAATTCACCCCTCCACTTT. This sequence encodes CASSYKGENSPLHF.

This clonotype was counted ten times or more. The chain combines TRBV3-1 with TRBJ2-5; the match to TRBD2 covers 7 bases. Germline CDR1 LGHDT, CDR2 YNNKEL (reference sequence). The CDR3 contains 17 residues. Trimming took 1 base from V and 1 from J; bases not matched to a gene: 9. The CDR3 bases are TGTGCCAGCAGCCAAGGGGGAGGGGTTGGGAGCCAAGAGACCCAGTACTTC. Translating gives CASSQGGGVGSQETQYF.

At least ten counts were recorded for this clonotype. V usage is TRBV12-3 or TRBV12-4 and J usage is TRBJ1-2; weak D call: TRBD1 (5 bases). Trimming removed 7 bases at V and 6 bases at J, with 9 bases between. This CDR3 region has 11 residues. The CDR3 DNA is TGTGCCAGCAAGGCGGGGGATGGCTACACCTTC. Its translation is CASKAGDGYTF.

Many counts were recorded for this clonotype. The V call is TRBV11-2, the J call TRBJ2-2, with a possible D match to TRBD2 (5 bases). The V gene lost 3 bases and the J gene lost 10 bases, with 12 bases spanning the gap. The CDR3 has 13 residues. CDR1 and CDR2 (germline): SGHAT, FQNNGV. This CDR3 is CASSFVIASELFF. Written as DNA, the CDR3 is TGTGCCAGCAGCTTCGTCATAGCGTCGGAGCTGTTTTTT.

This clonotype was counted ten times or more. This chain links TRBV2 with TRBJ1-5, with 9 bases fitting TRBD1. The V gene's germline CDR1 is SNHLY and CDR2 FYNNEI. V was pared by 6 bases and J by 7 bases, with 7 bases of the junction left unmatched. This CDR3 is built from 14 residues. The chain's CDR3 is CASSQTGGRQPQHF. The CDR3 DNA follows: TGTGCCAGCAGCCAGACAGGGGGAAGGCAGCCCCAGCATTTT. The whole variable domain, remainder taken from reference TRBV2 and TRBJ1-5, is EPEVTQTPSHQVTQMGQEVILRCVPISNHLYFYWYRQILGQKVEFLVSFYNNEISEKSEIFDDQFSVERPDGSNFTLKIRSTKLEDSAMYFCASSQTGGRQPQHFGDGTRLSIL.

The chain has TRBV7-8 and TRBJ2-5; no clear D. The ends were cut back, 4 bases at V and 1 base at J, with 7 bases in the middle. In germline, CDR1 is SGHVS, CDR2 FQNEAQ. This CDR3 contains 13 residues. Written as DNA, the CDR3 is TGTGCCAGCAGCTCGGACCGCCAAGAGACCCAGTACTTC. This gives the protein CASSSDRQETQYF.

This sequence joins TRBV12-3 or TRBV12-4 and TRBJ2-2; D may be TRBD2 (5 bases). The CDR3 has 16 residues. V lost 5 bases to trimming and J lost 4 bases, with 17 bases between them. The CDR3 spells CASSTEGGFSTGELFF. The CDR3 bases are TGTGCCAGCAGTACAGAGGGCGGTTTTTCCACCGGGGAGCTGTTTTTT.

The rearrangement links TRBV19 to TRBJ1-5; possibly TRBD1 for D (5 bases). Germline values: CDR1 LNHDA, CDR2 SQIVND (reference sequence). V lost 7 bases and J 6 bases, leaving 19 bases between the germline ends. The CDR3 sequence is 15 residues long. The CDR3 region is CASNEGPWVGQPQHF. The CDR3 coding sequence is TGTGCCAGTAACGAGGGGCCCTGGGTCGGTCAGCCCCAGCATTTT.

This clonotype showed up many times. The rearrangement joins TRBV10-3 to TRBJ1-2, with 9 bases that match TRBD1. Per germline, CDR1 ENHRY and CDR2 SYGVKD. This CDR3 comprises 16 residues. V shed 6 bases and J 4 bases; nucleotides not matched to a gene: 12. CDR3 sequence: CAISKPAGTGSYGYTF. CDR3 sequence (DNA): TGTGCCATCAGCAAGCCCGCCGGGACAGGGAGCTATGGCTACACCTTC.

The V and J genes are TRBV12-3 or TRBV12-4 and TRBJ1-5; no clear D gene. The ends were cut back, 2 bases at V and 7 bases at J, with 9 bases in the middle. The CDR3 loop spans 13 amino acids. CDR3 amino acids: CASSLTVDQPQHF. DNA for the CDR3: TGTGCCAGCAGTTTAACCGTGGACCAGCCCCAGCATTTT.

The chain combines TRBV30 with TRBJ2-5; 12 bases match TRBD2. Germline CDR1 and CDR2: GTSNPN and SVGIG (reference sequence). The CDR3 runs 17 residues. Trimming removed 1 base from V and 1 base from J; junction bases left unmatched: 7. The CDR3 nucleotides read TGTGCCTGGAGTGACGGACTAGCGGGACCGTCCCAAGAGACCCAGTACTTC. Translation: CAWSDGLAGPSQETQYF.

This clonotype came up many times. This chain links TRBV9 with TRBJ2-2; the match to TRBD2 covers 10 bases. CDR1 and CDR2 (germline): SGDLS, YYNGEE. CDR3 length equals 17 residues. The V segment lost 0 bases and the J segment 8 bases; nucleotides outside the gene matches: 10. The CDR3 is CASSVGPSGRAEGELFF. The CDR3 coding sequence is TGTGCCAGCAGCGTAGGTCCCAGCGGGAGGGCCGAGGGGGAGCTGTTTTTT.

This clonotype was recorded many times. The chain recombines TRBV9 with TRBJ2-5; 7 bases are a match to TRBD2. V shed 5 bases and J 1 base; nucleotides not matched to a gene: 5. The length of the CDR3 is 14 residues. Germline V gene lookup returns CDR1 SGDLS and CDR2 YYNGEE. The CDR3 loop is CASSLSGGQETQYF. CDR3 sequence (DNA): TGTGCCAGCAGTTTGTCGGGGGGCCAAGAGACCCAGTACTTC.

This clonotype was observed a handful of times. This chain uses TRBV18 with TRBJ2-7; 9 positions agree with TRBD1. The CDR3 runs to 16 residues. The V and J ends lost 0 bases and 6 bases, in that order; junction bases with no gene match: 9. Germline lookup yields CDR1 KGHSH and CDR2 LQKENI. The CDR3 reads CASSPPWTGVTGEQYF. The DNA for the CDR3 is TGTGCCAGCTCACCACCCTGGACAGGGGTGACGGGCGAGCAGTACTTC.

This clonotype was found many times. The rearrangement links TRBV30 to TRBJ2-2; D gene unclear. This CDR3 is 14 amino acids long. V shed 0 bases and J shed 3 bases, with 8 bases lying between them. Germline V CDR1 and CDR2: GTSNPN, SVGIG (reference sequence). The CDR3 sequence: CAWSVLADTGELFF. CDR3 bases: TGTGCCTGGAGTGTACTGGCTGACACCGGGGAGCTGTTTTTT.

The J gene is TRBJ2-7, the V gene TRBV10-3; 12 bases match TRBD2. The germline CDR1 and CDR2 sequences are ENHRY and SYGVKD. V was clipped by 10 bases and J by 3 bases; unmatched bases: 1. This CDR3 has 12 amino acids. The CDR3 sequence: CATTSGSYEQYF. The CDR3 nucleotides read TGTGCCACGACTAGCGGGAGCTACGAGCAGTACTTC.